This T cell receptor (beta chain) comes out of a study of blood T cell repertoires in COVID-19. TCRdb's table, derived via immunoSEQ multiplex PCR, lists solely in-frame clones and lacks some. Altogether roughly 500,000 clones are present, approximately 83% being singletons, with the ten largest covering roughly 3.2%. The V end was cut by 4 bases, the J end by 2 bases, with 17 bases between. The CDR3 has 16 amino acids. CDR1 is LNHDA and CDR2 is SQIVND in the germline V gene (reference sequence). The receptor's source is a human donor in a cohort sampled during active COVID-19. The source material was peripheral blood. V and J are TRBV19 and TRBJ1-2, with D possibly TRBD1 on 6 matching bases. In DNA form, the CDR3 reads TGTGCCAGTAGTACCGGGACACGGGCCAGCAACTATGGCTACACCTTC. This sequence encodes CASSTGTRASNYGYTF.